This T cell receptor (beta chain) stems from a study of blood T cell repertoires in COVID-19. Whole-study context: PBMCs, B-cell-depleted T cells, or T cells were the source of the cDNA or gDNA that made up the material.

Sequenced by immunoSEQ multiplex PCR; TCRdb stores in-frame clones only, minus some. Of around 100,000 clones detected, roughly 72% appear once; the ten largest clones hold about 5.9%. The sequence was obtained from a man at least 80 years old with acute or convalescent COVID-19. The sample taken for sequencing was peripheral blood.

DNA of the CDR3: TGTGCCAGCAGTTTATCGGGACTAGCACAGTATTTT. Residues: CASSLSGLAQYF. The chain couples TRBV28 to TRBJ2-3; 9 bases map to TRBD2. The CDR3 is 12 residues long. V dropped 1 base and J dropped 12; count of bases not matched to a gene: 2. Per germline, CDR1 MDHEN and CDR2 SYDVKM.